This TCR beta chain derives from a study of beta chain features in type 1 diabetes. Across the whole study: Age, gender and cell yields were alike across patients and healthy donors.

There are a few counts of this clone. Relative to the germline gene, one junction end is altered; a read error may explain this. Via the markers CD45RO/CCR7/CD25/CD127/CD95/CD27, stem cell-like memory, regulatory, central memory and naive CD4+ cells were sorted. The isolated RNA, all of it, was reverse transcribed, so expressed TCRB transcripts were what got sequenced. This table comes from immunoSEQ multiplex PCR, and its TCRdb copy is limited to in-frame clones, with some not included. The sample lists just over 450,000 clones, 30% occurring once. The sequenced sample consisted of naive CD4+ T cells from blood. This receptor was identified in a young man in good health.

The CDR3 loop reads CAWSRTGTGGWSNQPRHF. CDR3 DNA: TGTGCCTGGAGCCGTACCGGGACAGGGGGCTGGAGCAATCAGCCCCGGCATTTT. This chain joins TRBV30 and TRBJ1-5; the match to TRBD1 covers 12 bases. Germline CDR1 GTSNPN, CDR2 SVGIG (reference sequence). This CDR3 contains 18 residues.